These 28 T cell receptor beta chains originate from one sample sequenced in a study of blood T cells in healthy people across ages (dated by TCRdb to the mid-2010s). Library preparation was by 5' RACE. This sample was sequenced with an Illumina HiSeq 2500. A second roughly 6 to 12 cycle PCR used a sample-barcoded 5' primer and a J-beta primer mix. The public reads were reanalyzed by TCRdb: fastp trimming at Q25, MiXCR alignment, in-frame beta chains only. Here each entry gathers all rows of one CDR3 protein and keeps the most common genes and DNA. In this sample the table shows over 300,000 distinct CDR3 sequences, roughly half of which occur a single time. Clones ranked in the top ten supply under 65% of the sample. The sequenced material came from blood. The source is a man aged 60-69 years in good health.

Note on this clonotype: Given a much more abundant clone one base away, this may be a read error. The chain couples TRBV11-2 to TRBJ2-1, with TRBD1 matching 12 bases. This CDR3 comprises 17 residues. The germline V gene has CDR1 SGHAT and CDR2 FQNNGV. Trimming removed 3 bases from V and 9 bases from J; junction bases left unmatched: 12. CDR3: CASSFRPMGQGAFEQFF. The CDR3 DNA reads as TGTGCCAGCAGCTTCCGCCCTATGGGACAGGGGGCGTTTGAGCAGTTCTTC.

The rearrangement joins TRBV20-1 to TRBJ2-3; D gene unclear. Germline V lookup: CDR1 DFQATT, CDR2 SNEGSKA (reference sequence). Trimming stripped 5 bases from V and 1 base from J, with 10 bases between. The CDR3 is 13 amino acids. The CDR3, as DNA: TGCAGTGCTCTAAACGTAGGCACAGATACGCAGTATTTT. It codes for CSALNVGTDTQYF.

This clonotype turned up a few times. The chain uses TRBV11-3 and TRBJ2-3; 10 bases align to TRBD2. The CDR3 sequence is 17 residues long. The junction had 12 bases not matched to a gene; V was cut back by 5 bases and J by 4 bases. Germline assignment: CDR1 SGHNT and CDR2 YENEEA. CDR3 in amino acids: CASSPGELAGSSDTQYF. CDR3 nucleotide sequence: TGTGCCAGCAGCCCAGGAGAACTAGCGGGGAGCTCAGATACGCAGTATTTT.

This chain connects TRBV7-2 to TRBJ2-6; 8 bases match TRBD2. Trimming at V came to 4 bases and at J to 2 bases, leaving 4 bases not matched to a gene. The CDR3 runs 16 residues. The V gene's germline CDR1 is SGHTA and CDR2 FQGNSA. The CDR3 region is CASSSYGGAGANVLTF. DNA of the CDR3: TGTGCCAGCAGCTCCTACGGGGGGGCTGGGGCCAACGTCCTGACTTTC.

This clonotype was counted ten times or more. The V gene is TRBV12-3 or TRBV12-4, the J gene TRBJ2-7; D is unclear. CDR3 size: 14 residues. The V gene lost 5 bases and the J gene lost 0 bases, with 11 bases spanning the gap. The CDR3 sequence: CASSKTEISYEQYF. Written as DNA, the CDR3 is TGTGCCAGCAGTAAGACGGAGATCTCCTACGAGCAGTACTTC.

This chain links TRBV20-1 with TRBJ2-1; the match to TRBD2 covers 9 bases. Germline V CDR1 and CDR2: DFQATT, SNEGSKA (reference sequence). Trimming took 5 bases from V and 8 from J; bases not matched to a gene: 7. The CDR3 is 13 residues long. In DNA form, the CDR3 reads TGCAGTGCTGTCGGGACTAGCATTGATGAGCAGTTCTTC. Protein sequence: CSAVGTSIDEQFF.

A word on this clonotype: This sequence may be a read error, since a much larger clone differs from it by one base. This chain connects TRBV20-1 to TRBJ2-7; unclear D gene. CDR1 and CDR2 (germline): DFQATT, SNEGSKA (reference sequence). Trimming took 6 bases from V and 3 from J, leaving 15 bases between them. This CDR3 contains 13 residues. The CDR3 is CSANAATNYEQYF. CDR3 DNA sequence: TGCAGTGCGAACGCAGCGACGAACTACGAGCAGTACTTC.

This clonotype was counted many times. V is TRBV29-1 and J is TRBJ1-5, with unresolved D. The germline V gene has CDR1 SQVTM and CDR2 ANQGSEA. This CDR3 has 13 amino acids. Trimming stripped 3 bases from V and 3 bases from J, with 9 bases between. CDR3 nucleotide sequence: TGCAGCGTTGACTCCGGACCCAATCAGCCCCAGCATTTT. Translation gives CSVDSGPNQPQHF.

The chain links TRBV29-1 to TRBJ2-5; maybe TRBD2 (6 bases). V gave up 7 bases and J gave up 1 base, with 19 bases separating them. Germline CDR1 reads SQVTM; CDR2 reads ANQGSEA. This CDR3 spans 15 amino acids. The CDR3 nucleotides read TGCAGCGCTAAACGCGGCGGGGCAGTCCAAGAGACCCAGTACTTC. It codes for CSAKRGGAVQETQYF.

This clonotype came up a few times. The rearrangement joins TRBV4-3 to TRBJ2-3; D may be TRBD2 (6 bases). Trimming left V 0 bases short and J 3 bases short, with 13 bases between. The CDR3 covers 16 residues. Per germline, CDR1 LGHNA and CDR2 YSLEER. The CDR3 here is CASSQDGQGGTDTQYF. The CDR3 nucleotides are TGCGCCAGCAGCCAAGATGGCCAGGGAGGAACAGATACGCAGTATTTT.

This clonotype appeared a few times. The genes are TRBV7-2 and TRBJ2-6, with 8 nucleotides matching TRBD2. The CDR3 contains 17 residues. V was pared by 0 bases and J by 3 bases, with 4 bases of the junction left unmatched. Germline CDR1 SGHTA, CDR2 FQGNSA. The DNA of the CDR3 is TGTGCCAGCAGCTTAGCGGCGGGAGGAGGTGGGGCCAACGTCCTGACTTTC. Protein: CASSLAAGGGGANVLTF.

V usage is TRBV12-3 or TRBV12-4 and J usage is TRBJ2-3; D is ambiguous. CDR3 length: 11 amino acids. V gave up 7 bases and J gave up 3 bases, with 5 bases separating them. The CDR3 loop reads CASKVTDTQYF. DNA of the CDR3: TGTGCCAGCAAGGTGACAGATACGCAGTATTTT.

This clonotype occurred many times. This chain joins TRBV20-1 and TRBJ1-2; 8 nucleotides line up with TRBD1. Per germline, CDR1 DFQATT and CDR2 SNEGSKA (reference sequence). J was trimmed by 7 bases and V by 0 bases; bases with no gene match: 7. The CDR3 covers 14 residues. The CDR3 loop reads CSARDPVTGAGYTF. CDR3 sequence (DNA): TGCAGTGCTAGAGATCCGGTGACAGGGGCTGGCTACACCTTC.

The genes are TRBV6-5 and TRBJ2-7; TRBD2 agrees at 7 bases. Germline assignment: CDR1 MNHEY and CDR2 SVGAGI. CDR3 size: 16 residues. CDR3 sequence reads: CVTRFRAGTTSWKQYF. As DNA, the CDR3 is TGTGTCACCCGTTTTAGGGCCGGGACTACCTCCTGGAAGCAGTACTTC.

The V gene is TRBV7-2, the J gene TRBJ2-7; 12 bases line up with TRBD2. V lost 1 base and J lost 2; bases outside the gene matches: 9. The CDR3 consists of 18 residues. Germline V lookup: CDR1 SGHTA, CDR2 FQGNSA. CDR3 amino acids: CASSLEASGRAPAYEQYF. Here the CDR3 DNA reads TGTGCCAGCAGCTTAGAGGCTAGCGGGAGGGCCCCGGCCTACGAGCAGTACTTC.

This clonotype was observed once. The chain joins TRBV7-8 to TRBJ2-5; TRBD2 agrees at 9 bases. Germline CDR1 is SGHVS and CDR2 is FQNEAQ. The CDR3 consists of 16 residues. The ends lost 1 base at V and 2 bases at J; junction bases unmatched: 5. The CDR3 sequence is CASSLGRLAVQETQYF. The DNA of the CDR3 is TGTGCCAGCAGCTTAGGAAGACTAGCGGTTCAAGAGACCCAGTACTTC.

This clonotype was observed a handful of times. The chain carries TRBV20-1 and TRBJ2-3, with no clear D. From germline, CDR1 is DFQATT and CDR2 SNEGSKA (reference sequence). This CDR3 comprises 15 residues. The ends were cut back, 1 base at V and 0 bases at J, with 11 bases in the middle. CDR3 region: CSARGPASSTDTQYF. CDR3 nucleotides: TGCAGTGCTAGAGGCCCCGCCTCTAGCACAGATACGCAGTATTTT.

The gene calls are TRBV25-1 and TRBJ1-4, with 11 bases that match TRBD1. Germline V gene sequence: CDR1 MGHDK, CDR2 SYGVNS. The V gene end was trimmed by 8 bases and the J gene end by 0 bases; junction bases not matched to a gene: 5. The CDR3 has 16 amino acids. CDR3 amino acids: CASLPGQGATNEKLFF. As DNA, the CDR3 is TGTGCCAGCCTCCCGGGACAGGGGGCAACTAATGAAAAACTGTTTTTT.

This sequence joins TRBV6-5 and TRBJ2-5; either TRBD1 or TRBD2 may supply D (8 bases each). V was clipped by 5 bases and J by 7 bases, with 17 bases between them. CDR1 is MNHEY, CDR2 SVGAGI, per germline. This CDR3 is 14 amino acids long. The CDR3 nucleotides are TGTGCCAGCAGTCGACAGGGGACTAGGGGGACCCAGTACTTC. As protein: CASSRQGTRGTQYF.

V is TRBV3-1 and J is TRBJ2-7; 8 bases are shared with TRBD2. The germline gives CDR1 LGHDT, CDR2 YNNKEL (reference sequence). The CDR3 loop spans 15 amino acids. V dropped 8 bases and J dropped 0; count of bases not matched to a gene: 9. The CDR3 sequence is CASSVVGRVSYEQYF. The CDR3 DNA is TGTGCCAGCTCCGTTGTCGGGAGGGTCTCCTACGAGCAGTACTTC.

The rearrangement uses TRBV6-1 and TRBJ2-7; D may correspond to TRBD1 or TRBD2 (5 bases each). The CDR3 is 13 residues long. The germline V gene encodes CDR1 MNHNS and CDR2 SASEGT. V was shortened by 7 bases and J by 3 bases, with 13 bases between the two germline ends. DNA of the CDR3: TGTGCCAGCACCCGATCTGGGGGCTACGAGCAGTACTTC. Protein product: CASTRSGGYEQYF.

The chain combines TRBV11-2 with TRBJ2-1; 11 positions agree with TRBD2. The CDR3 covers 15 residues. Trimming at V came to 8 bases and at J to 6 bases, leaving 9 bases not matched to a gene. Germline V lookup: CDR1 SGHAT, CDR2 FQNNGV. In DNA, the CDR3 is TGTGCCAGCTGCCAGGGGACTAGCGGCCTCAATGAGCAGTTCTTC. It yields the protein CASCQGTSGLNEQFF.

On this clonotype itself: A single base separates this from a much larger clone, so it may be a read error. This sequence joins TRBV28 and TRBJ2-4, with 10 bases that match TRBD1. The DNA end favors TRBJ2-7, so the J call may be wrong. The CDR3 is made up of 15 amino acids. CDR1 MDHEN and CDR2 SYDVKM come from the germline V gene. Here the CDR3 reads CASKGVGDRGYEQYF. DNA of the CDR3: TGTGCCAGCAAGGGCGTGGGGGACAGGGGTTACGAGCAGTACTTC.

This chain joins TRBV20-1 and TRBJ2-6, with D hard to call. The CDR3 is 18 amino acids. Germline V gene lookup returns CDR1 DFQATT and CDR2 SNEGSKA (reference sequence). V dropped 0 bases and J dropped 0 bases, with 15 bases sitting between them. The DNA of the CDR3 is TGCAGTGCTAGAGATAGCCCTCCAGGATACTCTGGGGCCAACGTCCTGACTTTC. It translates to CSARDSPPGYSGANVLTF.

This clonotype was observed a few times. CDR3 DNA sequence: TGTGCCAGCAACACGCTGGGTCAGGGTCCCTACGAGCAGTACTTC. It codes for CASNTLGQGPYEQYF. This chain connects TRBV12-3 or TRBV12-4 to TRBJ2-7, with D perhaps matching TRBD1 (5 bases). This CDR3 is built from 15 residues. Trimming took 7 bases from V and 2 from J, leaving 18 bases between them.

V usage is TRBV20-1 and J usage is TRBJ2-1, with D tentatively TRBD1 (5 bases). The ends were cut back, 2 bases at V and 2 bases at J, with 10 bases in the middle. Germline loops: CDR1 DFQATT, CDR2 SNEGSKA (reference sequence). The CDR3 is made up of 14 amino acids. The chain's CDR3 is CSARQGTAYNEQFF. CDR3 sequence (DNA): TGCAGTGCTAGACAGGGCACCGCCTACAATGAGCAGTTCTTC.

The chain has TRBV5-1 and TRBJ2-5, with D possibly matching TRBD2 (6 bases). Germline V lookup: CDR1 SGHRS, CDR2 YFSETQ. The V end was cut by 1 base, the J end by 11 bases, with 18 bases between. The CDR3 runs 14 residues. DNA for the CDR3: TGCGCCAGCAGCTTGAGGCAGGGAGGTTGGGAGCAGTACTTC. Amino acid sequence: CASSLRQGGWEQYF.

At least ten counts were recorded for this clonotype. The chain recombines TRBV7-9 with TRBJ2-7, with 11 bases fitting TRBD1. The V gene end was trimmed by 3 bases and the J gene end by 2 bases; junction bases not matched to a gene: 0. This CDR3 spans 14 amino acids. Germline V gene data show CDR1 as SEHNR and CDR2 as FQNEAQ (reference sequence). The CDR3 sequence: CASSLGQGAYEQYF. As DNA, the CDR3 is TGTGCCAGCAGCTTGGGACAGGGGGCCTACGAGCAGTACTTC.